A single sample is the source of the 25 T cell receptor beta chains below, sequenced in a study of T cells in Graves' hyperthyroidism and ophthalmopathy. RNA transcripts served as the template for amplifying TCR beta CDR3 regions. When the TCR CDR3 underwent first-round RT-PCR, the HTBI primer set was used. TCRdb re-derived calls from the multiplex PCR reads in MiXCR, one entry per CDR3 protein. The table records nearly 600,000 distinct CDR3 sequences, approximately 15% of them present only once. Sequencing input: blood. These receptors all stem from a woman under 40 with Graves' hyperthyroidism that later progressed to Graves' ophthalmopathy.

V usage is TRBV4-1 and J usage is TRBJ2-7; 9 nucleotides match TRBD1. Germline trimming cut 4 bases from V and 5 bases from J; bases unmatched to any gene: 12. From germline, CDR1 is MGHRA and CDR2 YSYEKL. CDR3 length: 16 residues. The CDR3 sequence is CASSRGAGQGINEQYF. CDR3 DNA: TGCGCCAGCAGCCGGGGGGCCGGACAGGGGATCAACGAGCAGTACTTC.

Here the CDR3 DNA reads TGTGCCAGCAGCACGGGACTAGCCCCTACAAAAGAGACCCAGTACTTC. Its protein is CASSTGLAPTKETQYF. The genes are TRBV28 and TRBJ2-5; the match to TRBD2 covers 9 bases. With V trimmed by 6 bases and J by 3 bases, 11 bases remained unmatched. The CDR3 has 16 residues. Germline V CDR1 and CDR2: MDHEN, SYDVKM. The complete variable domain, with remaining parts taken from reference TRBV28 and TRBJ2-5, reads DVKVTQSSRYLVKRTGEKVFLECVQDMDHENMFWYRQDPGLGLRLIYFSYDVKMKEKGDIPEGYSVSREKKERFSLILESASTNQTSMYLCASSTGLAPTKETQYFGPGTRLLVL.

This chain uses TRBV30 with TRBJ2-5; 10 bases align to TRBD1. Per germline, CDR1 GTSNPN and CDR2 SVGIG (reference sequence). V lost 0 bases, J lost 4 bases, and 11 bases stayed unmatched. CDR3 length equals 17 residues. The CDR3 loop reads CAWSVRRSGTGAETQYF. In DNA form, the CDR3 reads TGTGCCTGGAGTGTTCGTAGGAGCGGGACAGGGGCAGAGACCCAGTACTTC.

This clonotype was counted between two and nine times. This chain connects TRBV4-1 to TRBJ2-3, with 8 bases identical to TRBD1. This CDR3 has 17 amino acids. With V trimmed by 1 base and J by 4 bases, 10 bases remained unmatched. The germline CDR1 and CDR2 sequences are MGHRA and YSYEKL. The CDR3 region is CASSQAPRTGSADTQYF. CDR3 nucleotides: TGCGCCAGCAGCCAAGCCCCCCGGACAGGGAGCGCAGATACGCAGTATTTT.

At least ten counts were recorded for this clonotype. This rearrangement joins TRBV18 to TRBJ1-1, with D unclear. Germline assignment: CDR1 KGHSH and CDR2 LQKENI. This CDR3 comprises 17 residues. V was cut by 1 base and J by 2 bases, with 17 bases left in between. In nucleotides, the CDR3 is TGTGCCAGCTCACCACTGGCTACCCACGGCGGTAACACTGAAGCTTTCTTT. It codes for CASSPLATHGGNTEAFF.

V and J are TRBV19 and TRBJ1-4; D is unresolved. The CDR3 length is 15 residues. Germline-derived CDR1 and CDR2 are LNHDA and SQIVND (reference sequence). V was cut by 6 bases and J by 0 bases, with 11 bases left in between. CDR3 loop: CASSPLHATNEKLFF. DNA of the CDR3: TGTGCCAGTAGCCCTTTACATGCAACTAATGAAAAACTGTTTTTT.

This rearrangement joins TRBV9 to TRBJ2-1; perhaps TRBD1 as D (6 bases). V was pared by 3 bases and J by 3 bases, with 13 bases between. Per the germline V gene, CDR1 is SGDLS and CDR2 is YYNGEE. The CDR3 runs 15 residues. The CDR3 loop reads CASSAYPDSYNEQFF. The CDR3 DNA reads TGTGCCAGCAGCGCATACCCGGACAGCTACAATGAGCAGTTCTTC.

CDR3 region: CSANDLTSGRAPDTQYF. As DNA, the CDR3 is TGCAGTGCAAATGACCTGACTAGCGGGAGGGCCCCAGATACGCAGTATTTT. The V call is TRBV20-1, the J call TRBJ2-3; 14 bases map to TRBD2. Germline V gene sequence: CDR1 DFQATT, CDR2 SNEGSKA (reference sequence). The V and J ends lost 6 bases and 4 bases, in that order; junction bases with no gene match: 12. This CDR3 is 17 amino acids long.

This clonotype was seen ten or more times. The V and J genes are TRBV28 and TRBJ2-1, with D perhaps TRBD2 (6 bases). From germline, CDR1 is MDHEN and CDR2 SYDVKM. The CDR3 is 17 residues long. Trimming stripped 1 base from V and 2 bases from J, with 15 bases between. This CDR3 is CASSLSSGGLTYNEQFF. The CDR3, as DNA: TGTGCCAGCAGTTTATCCTCTGGCGGACTAACCTACAATGAGCAGTTCTTC.

This clonotype was seen at least ten times. The chain uses TRBV12-3 or TRBV12-4 and TRBJ1-2; D is ambiguous. This CDR3 comprises 12 residues. The ends were cut back, 1 base at V and 10 bases at J, with 10 bases in the middle. This chain's CDR3 is CASSLGGSDYTF. The CDR3, as DNA: TGTGCCAGCAGTTTAGGGGGTAGTGACTACACCTTC.

This clonotype was counted at least ten times. The chain couples TRBV10-3 to TRBJ1-1; D uncertain. Germline CDR1 and CDR2: ENHRY and SYGVKD. Trimming pared 3 bases from V and 6 bases from J, leaving 8 bases between. CDR3 length: 12 residues. This CDR3 is CAISDRRPEAFF. The CDR3 DNA is TGTGCCATCAGTGATCGCAGGCCTGAAGCTTTCTTT.

The rearrangement links TRBV6-5 to TRBJ2-1; 7 bases match TRBD1. This CDR3 is built from 16 residues. V lost 2 bases to trimming and J lost 2 bases; unmatched junction nucleotides: 6. CDR1 MNHEY and CDR2 SVGAGI come from the germline V gene. CDR3 region: CASSYLDRDPYNEQFF. Here the CDR3 DNA reads TGTGCCAGCAGTTACCTAGACAGGGACCCCTACAATGAGCAGTTCTTC.

Ten or more counts support this clonotype. This sequence joins TRBV7-2 and TRBJ2-3; 7 nucleotides match TRBD2. CDR1 SGHTA and CDR2 FQGNSA come from the germline V gene. V was clipped by 1 base and J by 1 base; unmatched bases: 11. The CDR3 runs 18 residues. This CDR3 reads CASSLGWRGGRGTDTQYF. The CDR3, as DNA: TGTGCCAGCAGCTTAGGCTGGCGAGGCGGGAGAGGCACAGATACGCAGTATTTT.

Regarding this clonotype: A much larger clonotype is one base distant, so this may be a read error. This chain joins TRBV7-9 and TRBJ2-1, with D perhaps given as TRBD1 or TRBD2 (5 bases each). The length of the CDR3 is 16 residues. The germline CDR1 and CDR2 sequences are SEHNR and FQNEAQ (reference sequence). The CDR3 nucleotides are TGTGCCAGCAGCTTGCCGGGGCTAAGCTCCCACAATGAGCAGTTCTTC. Its protein is CASSLPGLSSHNEQFF. Looking up the rest from reference TRBV7-9 and TRBJ2-1 gives the full variable domain: DTGVSQNPRHKITKRGQNVTFRCDPISEHNRLYWYRQTLGQGPEFLTYFQNEAQLEKSRLLSDRFSAERPKGSFSTLEIQRTEQGDSAMYLCASSLPGLSSHNEQFFGPGTRLTVL.

A note on this clonotype: The junction departs from the called germline gene at one end, perhaps through a read error. This chain links TRBV3-1 with TRBJ1-6; D not resolved. CDR1 LGHDT and CDR2 YNNKEL come from the germline V gene (reference sequence). This CDR3 comprises 17 residues. The chain's CDR3 is CASSQESSSSYNSLLHF. Here the CDR3 DNA reads TGTGCCAGCAGCCAAGAAAGCAGCAGCTCCTATAATTCACTCCTCCACTTT.

Only a few counts were recorded for this clonotype. V is TRBV19 and J is TRBJ2-7; D is tentatively TRBD1 or TRBD2 (5 bases each). V dropped 1 base and J dropped 7 bases, with 14 bases sitting between them. The CDR3 is made up of 14 amino acids. Germline V gene lookup returns CDR1 LNHDA and CDR2 SQIVND (reference sequence). This CDR3 reads CASSIVGDHGEQYF. The CDR3 DNA sequence: TGTGCCAGTAGTATAGTCGGGGACCACGGGGAGCAGTACTTC.

Of note for this clonotype: A read error may explain this, as a much larger clone is one base away. This chain joins TRBV6-9 and TRBJ2-6; 11 bases agree with TRBD2. The CDR3 loop spans 17 amino acids. Germline V CDR1 and CDR2: MNHGY, SVAAGI. This CDR3 is CASSYLAGGPGANVPTF. Here the CDR3 DNA reads TGTGCCAGCAGTTACCTAGCGGGAGGCCCTGGGGCCAACGTCCCGACTTTC.

This clonotype was counted ten times or more. The rearrangement links TRBV7-2 to TRBJ2-5, with a tentative D call TRBD2 (6 bases). This CDR3 contains 14 residues. Germline-derived CDR1 and CDR2 are SGHTA and FQGNSA. Between the trimmed V and J ends, which lost 2 bases and 0 bases, there was a span of 7 bases. CDR3 sequence (DNA): TGTGCCAGCAGCTTAAGGAGGGACCAAGAGACCCAGTACTTC. Its protein product is CASSLRRDQETQYF.

There are many counts of this clonotype. The rearrangement uses TRBV6-1 and TRBJ1-5; no firm D call. The CDR3 extends over 13 amino acids. From germline, CDR1 is MNHNS and CDR2 SASEGT. Between the trimmed V and J ends, which lost 3 bases and 9 bases, there was a span of 12 bases. Here the CDR3 reads CASSETPAWPQHF. The CDR3 nucleotides read TGTGCCAGCAGTGAGACCCCCGCGTGGCCCCAGCATTTT.

The chain carries TRBV11-2 and TRBJ2-3, with 10 bases identical to TRBD2. The CDR3 totals 15 residues. Trimming cost V 3 bases and J 6 bases; bases outside gene matches: 6. Germline V CDR1 and CDR2: SGHAT, FQNNGV. The CDR3 is CASSLAASGSDTQYF. DNA for the CDR3: TGTGCCAGCAGCTTGGCCGCTAGCGGGAGTGATACGCAGTATTTT. The full variable domain, completed using reference TRBV11-2 and TRBJ2-3, is EAGVAQSPRYKIIEKRQSVAFWCNPISGHATLYWYQQILGQGPKLLIQFQNNGVVDDSQLPKDRFSAERLKGVDSTLKIQPAKLEDSAVYLCASSLAASGSDTQYFGPGTRLTVL.

This clonotype was seen a few times. The gene calls are TRBV28 and TRBJ1-1; TRBD1 aligns across 7 bases. The CDR3 consists of 15 residues. With 4 bases clipped from V and 0 bases from J, the junction kept 5 bases outside the gene matches. CDR1 and CDR2 (germline): MDHEN, SYDVKM. The DNA of the CDR3 is TGTGCCAGCAGTTCCCAGGGGGGCCTGAACACTGAAGCTTTCTTT. Encoded protein: CASSSQGGLNTEAFF. Supplemented by reference TRBV28 and TRBJ1-1, the full variable domain reads DVKVTQSSRYLVKRTGEKVFLECVQDMDHENMFWYRQDPGLGLRLIYFSYDVKMKEKGDIPEGYSVSREKKERFSLILESASTNQTSMYLCASSSQGGLNTEAFFGQGTRLTVV.

This clonotype has ten or more counts. The chain employs TRBV9 and TRBJ2-3; 7 bases match TRBD2. J gave up 0 bases and V 3 bases, and 7 bases lay outside the gene matches. Germline V gene lookup returns CDR1 SGDLS and CDR2 YYNGEE. The CDR3 totals 16 residues. The CDR3 protein is CASSAEAGSSTDTQYF. The CDR3 bases are TGTGCCAGCAGCGCCGAAGCGGGGTCTAGCACAGATACGCAGTATTTT.

This clonotype was counted a few times. The chain is built from TRBV5-1 and TRBJ2-2; D unresolved. The CDR3 has 15 amino acids. Per germline, CDR1 SGHRS and CDR2 YFSETQ. V lost 0 bases to trimming and J lost 2 bases, with 8 bases between them. This CDR3 reads CASSLDSVNTGELFF. CDR3 DNA: TGCGCCAGCAGCTTGGACAGCGTTAACACCGGGGAGCTGTTTTTT.

In its sample, this clonotype was seen a few times. This chain links TRBV15 with TRBJ2-3, with TRBD1 matching over 10 bases. Germline V lookup: CDR1 LNHNV, CDR2 YYDKDF (reference sequence). CDR3 length equals 15 residues. With 5 bases clipped from V and 2 bases from J, the junction kept 4 bases outside the gene matches. In DNA, the CDR3 is TGTGCCACCAGCGGGGACAGGGGAAACACAGATACGCAGTATTTT. It is translated as CATSGDRGNTDTQYF.

In this sample, this clonotype turned up a few times. This chain's CDR3 is CASSVGSSGLYEQYF. As DNA, the CDR3 is TGTGCCAGCAGCGTAGGGTCTAGCGGCCTCTACGAGCAGTACTTC. The chain carries TRBV9 and TRBJ2-7, with TRBD2 matching 7 bases. Trimming cost V 0 bases and J 3 bases; bases outside gene matches: 6. The CDR3 sequence is 15 residues long. The germline V gene has CDR1 SGDLS and CDR2 YYNGEE.